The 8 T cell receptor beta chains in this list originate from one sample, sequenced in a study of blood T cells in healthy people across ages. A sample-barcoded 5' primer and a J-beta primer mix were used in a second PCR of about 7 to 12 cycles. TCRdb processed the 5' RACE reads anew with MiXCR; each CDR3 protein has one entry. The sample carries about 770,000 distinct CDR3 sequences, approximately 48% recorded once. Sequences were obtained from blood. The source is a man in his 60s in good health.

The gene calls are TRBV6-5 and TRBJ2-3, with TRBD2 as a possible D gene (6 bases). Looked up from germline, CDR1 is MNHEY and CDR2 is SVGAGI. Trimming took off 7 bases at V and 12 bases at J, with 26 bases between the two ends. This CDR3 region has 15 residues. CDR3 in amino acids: CASTPMTRGHGTQYF. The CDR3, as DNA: TGTGCCAGCACTCCAATGACTAGGGGTCATGGGACCCAGTATTTT.

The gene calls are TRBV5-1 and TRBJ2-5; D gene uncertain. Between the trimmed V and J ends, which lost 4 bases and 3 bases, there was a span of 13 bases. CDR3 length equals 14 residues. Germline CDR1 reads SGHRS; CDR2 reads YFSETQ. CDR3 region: CASSPGGRKETQYF. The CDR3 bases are TGCGCCAGCAGCCCGGGTGGTCGGAAAGAGACCCAGTACTTC.

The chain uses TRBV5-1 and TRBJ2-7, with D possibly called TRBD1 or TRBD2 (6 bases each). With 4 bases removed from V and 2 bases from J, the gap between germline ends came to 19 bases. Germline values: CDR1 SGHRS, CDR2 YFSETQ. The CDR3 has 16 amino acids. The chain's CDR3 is CASSTDGSRGPYEQYF. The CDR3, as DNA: TGCGCCAGCAGCACTGACGGGAGTCGGGGGCCCTACGAGCAGTACTTC.

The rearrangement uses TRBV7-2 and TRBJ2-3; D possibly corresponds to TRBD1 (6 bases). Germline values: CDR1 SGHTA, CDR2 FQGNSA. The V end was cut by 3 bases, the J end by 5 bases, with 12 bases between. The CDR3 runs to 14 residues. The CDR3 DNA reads TGTGCCAGCAGCTTTGTGGGGGCCGTAGATACGCAGTATTTT. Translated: CASSFVGAVDTQYF. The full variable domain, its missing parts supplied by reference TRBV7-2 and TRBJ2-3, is GAGVSQSPSNKVTEKGKDVELRCDPISGHTALYWYRQSLGQGLEFLIYFQGNSAPDKSGLPSDRFSAERTGGSVSTLTIQRTQQEDSAVYLCASSFVGAVDTQYFGPGTRLTVL.

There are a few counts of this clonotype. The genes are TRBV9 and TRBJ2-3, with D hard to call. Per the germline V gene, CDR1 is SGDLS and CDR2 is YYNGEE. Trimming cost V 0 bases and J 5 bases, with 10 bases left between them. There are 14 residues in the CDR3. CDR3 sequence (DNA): TGTGCCAGCAGCGTAGAGAGTACCAAAGATACGCAGTATTTT. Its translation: CASSVESTKDTQYF.

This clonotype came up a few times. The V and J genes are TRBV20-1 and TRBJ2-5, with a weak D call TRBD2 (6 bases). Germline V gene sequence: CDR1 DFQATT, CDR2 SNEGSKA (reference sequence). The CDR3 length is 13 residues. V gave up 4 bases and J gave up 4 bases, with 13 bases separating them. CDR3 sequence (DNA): TGCAGTGCTATCGACGGGGGTGGAGAGACCCAGTACTTC. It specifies CSAIDGGGETQYF.

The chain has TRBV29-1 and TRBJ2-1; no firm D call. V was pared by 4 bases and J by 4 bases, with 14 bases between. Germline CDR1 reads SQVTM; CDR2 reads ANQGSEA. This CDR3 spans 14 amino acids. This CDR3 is CSVVGYPKYNEQFF. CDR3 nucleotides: TGCAGCGTTGTGGGCTACCCAAAGTACAATGAGCAGTTCTTC.

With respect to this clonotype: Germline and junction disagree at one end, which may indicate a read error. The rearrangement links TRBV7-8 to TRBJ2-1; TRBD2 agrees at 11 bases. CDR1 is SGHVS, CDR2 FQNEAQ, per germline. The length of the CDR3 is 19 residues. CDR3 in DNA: TGTGCCAGCAGCTGGATCTTAGCGGGGGGGCCCAGCTCCTACAATAAGCAGTTCTTC. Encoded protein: CASSWILAGGPSSYNKQFF.